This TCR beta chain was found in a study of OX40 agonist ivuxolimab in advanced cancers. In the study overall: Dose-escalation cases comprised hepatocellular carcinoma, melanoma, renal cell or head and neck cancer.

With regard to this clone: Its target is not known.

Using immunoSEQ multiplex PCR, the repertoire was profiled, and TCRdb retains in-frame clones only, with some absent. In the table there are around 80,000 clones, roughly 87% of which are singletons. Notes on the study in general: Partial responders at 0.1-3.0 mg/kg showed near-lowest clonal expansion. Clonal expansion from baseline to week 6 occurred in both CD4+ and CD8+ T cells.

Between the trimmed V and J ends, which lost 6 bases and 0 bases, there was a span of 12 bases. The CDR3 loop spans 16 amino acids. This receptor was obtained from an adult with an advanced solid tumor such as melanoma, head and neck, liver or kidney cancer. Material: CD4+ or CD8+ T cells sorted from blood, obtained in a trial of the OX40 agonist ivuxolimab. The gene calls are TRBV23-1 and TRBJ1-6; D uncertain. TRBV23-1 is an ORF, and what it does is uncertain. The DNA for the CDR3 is TGCGCCAGCAGCCCACCGATCCGCTCCTATAATTCACCCCTCCACTTT. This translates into CASSPPIRSYNSPLHF.